This T cell receptor beta chain was recorded in a study of T cell responses to AZD1222 COVID-19 vaccine. Germline V gene lookup returns CDR1 SGHVS and CDR2 FQNEAQ. Trimming shortened V by 2 bases and J by 6 bases, and 2 bases separated the two germline ends. This CDR3 has 11 amino acids. Overall study findings and caveats: At 160-218 and 743-854, vaccine-associated CD4 TCRs were dominant, and they spanned spike. Among spike-specific TCRs, nearly half reportedly target unmutated variant regions.

Points on this clone: Its target is unknown.

The assay was immunoSEQ multiplex PCR, and TCRdb's table has in-frame clones only and misses some. The repertoire holds approximately 130,000 clones, approximately 90% seen once, with about 9.9% in the top ten. This TCR was sampled from an adult who received the AZD1222 COVID-19 vaccine. The specimen was peripheral blood, collected 28 days after the second AZD1222 dose. The J gene is TRBJ2-1, the V gene TRBV7-8; D call uncertain. The DNA for the CDR3 is TGTGCCAGCAGCTTATTCAATGAGCAGTTCTTC. The encoded protein is CASSLFNEQFF.